A single sample gave rise to the 30 T cell receptor beta chains below, sequenced in a study of blood T cell repertoires in COVID-19. TCRdb's copy holds only in-frame clones and misses some; the assay was immunoSEQ multiplex PCR. The table includes tens of thousands of clones, 80% to 90% detected once. The specimen sequenced was peripheral blood. The receptors shown here come from a woman between 65 and 79 years old with acute or convalescent COVID-19.

CDR3 sequence (DNA): TGTGCCAGCAGCTTCGCAGGGTCTTCTAACTATGGCTACACCTTC. This encodes CASSFAGSSNYGYTF. J is TRBJ1-2 and V is TRBV7-9; a possible D gene is TRBD1 (5 bases). V gave up 3 bases and J gave up 0 bases, with 11 bases separating them. CDR3 length: 15 amino acids. Germline CDR1 and CDR2: SEHNR and FQNEAQ (reference sequence).

V is TRBV3-1 (or the pseudogene TRBV3-2) and J is TRBJ1-1, with D maybe TRBD1 (6 bases). The CDR3 covers 15 residues. Germline-derived CDR1 and CDR2 are LGHDT and YNNKEL (reference sequence). The germline V and J ends were trimmed by 3 bases and 6 bases, with 17 bases remaining between them. The CDR3 loop reads CASSQGGGEFSEAFF. For the CDR3, the DNA is TGTGCCAGCAGCCAGGGCGGGGGCGAGTTCTCTGAAGCTTTCTTT.

This clone was detected only a few times. This chain joins TRBV19 and TRBJ2-3; the D gene is possibly TRBD2 (6 bases). Trimming removed 5 bases at V and 2 bases at J, with 20 bases between. Per germline, CDR1 LNHDA and CDR2 SQIVND (reference sequence). The CDR3 is made up of 17 amino acids. For the CDR3, the DNA is TGTGCCAGTAGTCCCCCCTGGGGACGGACTAACACAGATACGCAGTATTTT. It codes for CASSPPWGRTNTDTQYF.

V usage is TRBV12-3 or TRBV12-4 and J usage is TRBJ2-1; D is unclear. The CDR3 runs 12 residues. The V end was cut by 5 bases, the J end by 4 bases, with 6 bases between. The CDR3 nucleotides read TGTGCCAGCAGTATTTTATACAATGAGCAGTTCTTC. Translating gives CASSILYNEQFF.

The CDR3 loop is CATSDGQDEKLFF. The DNA for the CDR3 is TGTGCCACCAGTGATGGACAGGACGAAAAACTGTTTTTT. J is TRBJ1-4 and V is TRBV24-1; 7 bases are a match to TRBD1. Germline-derived CDR1 and CDR2 are KGHDR and SFDVKD. This CDR3 has 13 amino acids. V lost 3 bases, J lost 8 bases, and 2 bases stayed unmatched.

The gene calls are TRBV3-1 (or the pseudogene TRBV3-2) and TRBJ2-7; perhaps TRBD2 as D (5 bases). The CDR3 extends over 14 amino acids. CDR1 is LGHDT, CDR2 YNNKEL, per germline (reference sequence). Trimming cost V 1 base and J 2 bases, with 9 bases left between them. The CDR3 protein is CASSQGRFPYEQYV. Written as DNA, the CDR3 is TGTGCCAGCAGCCAAGGGAGGTTTCCCTACGAGCAGTACGTC.

The rearrangement uses TRBV11-2 and TRBJ2-2; 9 bases are shared with TRBD1. Germline assignment: CDR1 SGHAT and CDR2 FQNNGV. Trimming took 5 bases from V and 0 from J; bases not matched to a gene: 4. The CDR3 is 16 residues long. The CDR3 is CASSGQGSTNTGELFF. CDR3 nucleotide sequence: TGTGCCAGCAGCGGACAGGGGTCCACGAACACCGGGGAGCTGTTTTTT.

Only one count was recorded for this clone. V gene TRBV25-1 combines with J gene TRBJ2-2; D gene unclear. Trimming shortened V by 8 bases and J by 3 bases, and 4 bases separated the two germline ends. The CDR3 sequence is 11 residues long. Germline CDR1 MGHDK, CDR2 SYGVNS. In DNA form, the CDR3 reads TGTGCCAGCCGGGACACCGGGGAGCTGTTTTTT. Amino acid sequence: CASRDTGELFF.

The rearrangement links TRBV6-2 or TRBV6-3 to TRBJ1-5, with 7 bases that match TRBD1. Germline values: CDR1 MNHEY, CDR2 SVGEGT. V lost 6 bases, J lost 5 bases, and 10 bases stayed unmatched. The CDR3 consists of 15 residues. The CDR3 spells CASSRAQGVDQPQHF. The CDR3 region has the DNA TGTGCCAGCAGCAGGGCGCAGGGGGTAGATCAGCCCCAGCATTTT.

V gene TRBV5-1 combines with J gene TRBJ2-1; 9 positions match TRBD2. The CDR3 runs to 15 residues. CDR1 is SGHRS, CDR2 YFSETQ, per germline. With 2 bases clipped from V and 7 bases from J, the junction kept 7 bases outside the gene matches. The CDR3, as DNA: TGCGCCAGCAGCTTTGGCGGGAGGGCGGGGAATGAGCAGTTCTTC. This encodes CASSFGGRAGNEQFF. The variable domain in full, completed from reference TRBV5-1 and TRBJ2-1, reads KAGVTQTPRYLIKTRGQQVTLSCSPISGHRSVSWYQQTPGQGLQFLFEYFSETQRNKGNFPGRFSGRQFSNSRSEMNVSTLELGDSALYLCASSFGGRAGNEQFFGPGTRLTVL.

The chain links TRBV15 to TRBJ1-4, with a tentative D call TRBD1 (6 bases). This CDR3 region has 13 residues. V gave up 5 bases and J gave up 7 bases, with 11 bases separating them. Germline CDR1 is LNHNV and CDR2 is YYDKDF (reference sequence). The CDR3 loop reads CATSAHRAEKLFF. The CDR3 nucleotides are TGTGCCACCAGCGCTCACAGGGCTGAAAAACTGTTTTTT.

This clone has more than one count but fewer than ten. The CDR3 sequence is CASSAWGLAGGPGELFF. The CDR3 DNA follows: TGTGCCAGCAGTGCCTGGGGACTAGCGGGGGGCCCGGGCGAGCTGTTTTTT. The chain uses TRBV28 and TRBJ2-2; TRBD2 aligns across 15 bases. The germline V gene encodes CDR1 MDHEN and CDR2 SYDVKM. This CDR3 contains 17 residues. V was pared by 5 bases and J by 11 bases, with 12 bases of the junction left unmatched.

V gene TRBV5-6 combines with J gene TRBJ2-7; 7 bases align to TRBD1. Germline values: CDR1 SGHDT, CDR2 YYEEEE. This CDR3 contains 15 residues. J was trimmed by 6 bases and V by 0 bases; bases with no gene match: 9. The CDR3 nucleotides read TGTGCCAGCAGCTTGGGATGGGACAGCGTTTTCGAGCAGTACGTC. Translating it yields CASSLGWDSVFEQYV.

This chain links TRBV18 with TRBJ1-6; possible D gene TRBD1, 5 bases. Trimming shortened V by 2 bases and J by 6 bases, and 11 bases separated the two germline ends. CDR3 size: 15 residues. Germline CDR1 reads KGHSH; CDR2 reads LQKENI. This CDR3 reads CASSPLETANSPLHF. The CDR3 DNA reads TGTGCCAGCTCACCATTGGAGACAGCTAATTCACCCCTCCACTTT.

This clone came up once. This sequence joins TRBV18 and TRBJ1-5, with D unresolved. V was cut by 6 bases and J by 4 bases, with 16 bases left in between. Looked up from germline, CDR1 is KGHSH and CDR2 is LQKENI. This CDR3 region has 15 residues. CDR3 sequence reads: CASSQTSGENQPQHF. The DNA for the CDR3 is TGTGCCAGCTCCCAGACCTCCGGGGAGAATCAGCCCCAGCATTTT.

The genes are TRBV6-5 and TRBJ1-4; 7 nucleotides agree with TRBD1. The V gene end was trimmed by 2 bases and the J gene end by 0 bases; junction bases not matched to a gene: 0. Germline CDR1 is MNHEY and CDR2 is SVGAGI. This CDR3 is 15 amino acids long. The CDR3: CASSYDRATNEKLFF. The CDR3 DNA sequence: TGTGCCAGCAGTTACGACAGGGCAACTAATGAAAAACTGTTTTTT.

The J gene is TRBJ2-1, the V gene TRBV10-2; 10 bases match TRBD2. Germline V lookup: CDR1 WSHSY, CDR2 SAAADI. This CDR3 contains 14 residues. The V segment lost 4 bases and the J segment 6 bases; nucleotides outside the gene matches: 3. In nucleotides, the CDR3 is TGCGCCAGCAGTGGAGCGGGGGGGCGCAATGAGCAGTTCTTC. The encoded protein is CASSGAGGRNEQFF.

V usage is TRBV9 and J usage is TRBJ2-2; 8 bases line up with TRBD2. The CDR3 is made up of 16 amino acids. The ends lost 4 bases at V and 4 bases at J; junction bases unmatched: 9. Germline V lookup: CDR1 SGDLS, CDR2 YYNGEE. CDR3 sequence: CASSPPGGPGTGELFF. DNA for the CDR3: TGTGCCAGCAGCCCACCGGGGGGGCCGGGCACCGGGGAGCTGTTTTTT.

The chain employs TRBV9 and TRBJ1-4, with a weak D call TRBD1 (6 bases). V was cut by 8 bases and J by 0 bases, with 14 bases left in between. CDR3 length: 15 amino acids. The germline V gene encodes CDR1 SGDLS and CDR2 YYNGEE. CDR3 DNA: TGTGCCAGTAACAGGGACGGGACAACTAATGAAAAACTGTTTTTT. It specifies CASNRDGTTNEKLFF.

This chain links TRBV27 with TRBJ1-3; D not resolved. The CDR3 runs 16 residues. The germline V gene encodes CDR1 MNHEY and CDR2 SMNVEV (reference sequence). Deletions cut 5 bases from V and 2 bases from J, with 16 bases between. CDR3 nucleotide sequence: TGTGCCAGCAGTAACACAGCCACAGACGCTGGAAACACCATATATTTT. Its translation: CASSNTATDAGNTIYF.

J is TRBJ2-1 and V is TRBV7-3; tentatively, D is TRBD2 (6 bases). Between the trimmed V and J ends, which lost 5 bases and 4 bases, there was a span of 18 bases. Germline loops: CDR1 SGHTA, CDR2 FQGTGA. The CDR3 covers 16 residues. CDR3 residues: CASSKAPTGDYNEQFF. The CDR3, as DNA: TGTGCCAGCAGCAAAGCCCCTACGGGAGATTACAATGAGCAGTTCTTC.

This clone has a single count. The chain joins TRBV11-2 to TRBJ2-3; no firm D call. This CDR3 spans 16 amino acids. Germline V gives CDR1 SGHAT, CDR2 FQNNGV. Trimming removed 0 bases at V and 0 bases at J, with 10 bases between. The CDR3 coding sequence is TGTGCCAGCAGCTTAGATCTCGGGTTTAGCACAGATACGCAGTATTTT. Its protein is CASSLDLGFSTDTQYF.

The CDR3 DNA sequence: TGTGCCAGCAGCTTGAACTGGGGCAGCAGTGAGACCCAGTACTTC. This codes for CASSLNWGSSETQYF. This chain connects TRBV5-4 to TRBJ2-5, with TRBD1 as a possible D gene (5 bases). CDR1 SGHNT and CDR2 YYREEE come from the germline V gene (reference sequence). V was pared by 1 base and J by 5 bases, with 15 bases between. This CDR3 has 15 amino acids.

This clone was seen just once. This chain connects TRBV7-2 to TRBJ2-2, with 8 bases that match TRBD2. V gave up 5 bases and J gave up 0 bases; unmatched junction bases: 2. CDR1 is SGHTA, CDR2 FQGNSA, per germline. CDR3 size: 15 residues. CDR3 residues: CASSGTSTNTGELFF. CDR3 bases: TGTGCCAGCAGCGGGACTAGTACGAACACCGGGGAGCTGTTTTTT.

This rearrangement joins TRBV7-8 to TRBJ2-3; TRBD1 agrees at 7 bases. The J segment lost 7 bases and the V segment lost 5 bases, leaving 12 bases of the junction unmatched. The CDR3 length is 15 residues. Germline V gene data show CDR1 as SGHVS and CDR2 as FQNEAQ. CDR3 coding DNA: TGTGCCAGCAGCCTTTGGGGGACAGTGGAGAATACGCAGTATTTT. Protein sequence: CASSLWGTVENTQYF.

The genes are TRBV9 and TRBJ2-1, with TRBD2 matching 8 bases. J gave up 6 bases and V 0 bases, and 5 bases lay outside the gene matches. The germline gives CDR1 SGDLS, CDR2 YYNGEE. The CDR3 length is 15 residues. This CDR3 reads CASSVGGAGVNEQFF. For the CDR3, the DNA is TGTGCCAGCAGCGTAGGCGGAGCGGGGGTCAATGAGCAGTTCTTC.

This sequence joins TRBV10-3 and TRBJ1-2; unclear D gene. V dropped 8 bases and J dropped 9 bases, with 16 bases sitting between them. Germline CDR1 and CDR2: ENHRY and SYGVKD. The CDR3 extends over 12 amino acids. CDR3 sequence (DNA): TGTGCCATCCAGGCGGGCAACCTTCGCTACACCTTC. This codes for CAIQAGNLRYTF.

The chain employs TRBV3-1 (or the pseudogene TRBV3-2) and TRBJ1-2; TRBD1 agrees at 10 bases. Germline V gene sequence: CDR1 LGHDT, CDR2 YNNKEL (reference sequence). V was pared by 1 base and J by 4 bases, with 6 bases of the junction left unmatched. The CDR3 covers 16 residues. In nucleotides, the CDR3 is TGTGCCAGCAGCCAAGGGTGGGGGACAGGGGTCTATGGCTACACCTTC. The encoded protein is CASSQGWGTGVYGYTF.

This clone has only a few counts. The chain carries TRBV27 and TRBJ1-6; D is uncertain. The CDR3 runs to 15 residues. The V end was cut by 2 bases, the J end by 10 bases, with 15 bases between. Germline V gives CDR1 MNHEY, CDR2 SMNVEV (reference sequence). The CDR3 sequence: CASSLTLGSRSPLHF. CDR3 in DNA: TGTGCCAGCAGTTTAACACTAGGCTCTAGGTCACCCCTCCACTTT.

J is TRBJ1-4 and V is TRBV7-9, with D maybe TRBD1 (6 bases). V was cut by 6 bases and J by 8 bases, with 13 bases left in between. In germline, CDR1 is SEHNR, CDR2 FQNEAQ (reference sequence). The CDR3 has 13 amino acids. For the CDR3, the DNA is TGTGCCAGCAGAGGCGGGGGACAAGAAAAACTGTTTTTT. Its protein is CASRGGGQEKLFF.